The T cell receptor beta chain described here comes from a study of cytomegalovirus exposure and HLA in healthy donors. It was with 60 Vbeta and 13 Jbeta primers that the PCR ran. The authors' processing: A follow-up analysis tallied approximately 85 million unique TCR beta chains, some 11 million shared. Some clones are missing from TCRdb's copy, which holds only in-frame ones; the method was immunoSEQ multiplex PCR. V, J and clone size are those of that table, while D and trimming were read from the DNA. This repertoire shows some 84,000 clones, about three quarters found once; its top ten account for under 2.5%. V was trimmed by 3 bases and J by 0 bases, leaving 11 bases between them. Germline V gene sequence: CDR1 LGHNA, CDR2 YSLEER. The CDR3 is made up of 16 amino acids. Whole-study findings and limits: Researchers reported that three CMV-associated chains were confirmed in vitro as CMV antigen-specific.

Regarding this clone: Its specificity is unknown.

Sequencing used PBMCs. The rearrangement joins TRBV4-3 to TRBJ2-2; the D is unclear. The clonotype originates from a boy between 5 and 17 years old in good health and CMV-seronegative. This CDR3 is CASSHLTVANTGELFF. The CDR3 DNA sequence: TGCGCCAGCAGCCACCTTACGGTCGCGAACACCGGGGAGCTGTTTTTT.